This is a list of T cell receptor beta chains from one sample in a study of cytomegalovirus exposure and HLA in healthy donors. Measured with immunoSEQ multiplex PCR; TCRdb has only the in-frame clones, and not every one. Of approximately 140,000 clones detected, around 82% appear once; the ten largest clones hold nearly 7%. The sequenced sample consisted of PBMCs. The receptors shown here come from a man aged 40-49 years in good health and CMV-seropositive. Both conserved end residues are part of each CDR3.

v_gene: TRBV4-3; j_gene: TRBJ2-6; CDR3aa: CASSQAWDKLSGANVLTF
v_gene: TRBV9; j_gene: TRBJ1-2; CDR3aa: CASSVEPQFYGYTF
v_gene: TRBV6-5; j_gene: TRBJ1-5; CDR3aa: CASSRTGGNQPQHF
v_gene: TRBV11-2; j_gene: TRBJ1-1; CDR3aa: CASSEQGGAGEAFF
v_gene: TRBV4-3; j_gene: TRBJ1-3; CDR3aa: CASSQDFTNSGNTIYF
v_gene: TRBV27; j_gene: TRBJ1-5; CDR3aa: CASSLGSGVDQPQHF
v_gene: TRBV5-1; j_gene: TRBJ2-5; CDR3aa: CASSLNTGEQYF
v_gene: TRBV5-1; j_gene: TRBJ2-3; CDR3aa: CASSLEWGGTDTQYF
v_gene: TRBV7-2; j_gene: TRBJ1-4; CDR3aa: CASSGGGFKEKLFF
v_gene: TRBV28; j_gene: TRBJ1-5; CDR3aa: CASSLGGGWGNQPQHF
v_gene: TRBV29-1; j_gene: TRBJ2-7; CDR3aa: CSVEGTGGSDEQYF
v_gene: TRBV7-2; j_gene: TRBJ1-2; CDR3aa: CASSSDRGIRGYTF
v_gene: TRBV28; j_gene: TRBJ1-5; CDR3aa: CASSPDSSNQPQHF
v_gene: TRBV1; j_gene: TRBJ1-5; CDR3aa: CTSSQDGQGRNQPQHF
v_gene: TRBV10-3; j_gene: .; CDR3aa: CAISESRAGAGYEQYF
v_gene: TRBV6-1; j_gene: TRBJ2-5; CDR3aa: CASRSQGARETQYF
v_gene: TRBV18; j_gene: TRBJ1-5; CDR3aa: CASSPLGGFEDQPQHF
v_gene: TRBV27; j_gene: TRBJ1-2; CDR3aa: CASSPPPDRGGFGAGYTF
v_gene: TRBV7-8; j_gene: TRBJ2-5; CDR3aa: CASSPKAGGAGETQYF
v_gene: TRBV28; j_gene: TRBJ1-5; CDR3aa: CASSPDSLRYSNQPQHF
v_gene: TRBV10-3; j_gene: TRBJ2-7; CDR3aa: CAMRSAGVYEQYF
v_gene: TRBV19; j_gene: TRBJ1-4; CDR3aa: CASSTGQTTNEKLFF
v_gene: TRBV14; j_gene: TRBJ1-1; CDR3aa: CASSQRGYTEAFF
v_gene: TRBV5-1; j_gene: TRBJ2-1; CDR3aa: CASSYPGGPNEQFF
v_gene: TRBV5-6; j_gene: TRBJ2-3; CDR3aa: CASSLESSGGPTDTQYF
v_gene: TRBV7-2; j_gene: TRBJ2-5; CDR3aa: CASSLIGVVAETQYF
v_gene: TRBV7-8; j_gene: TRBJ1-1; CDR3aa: CASSLSDSRNTEAFF
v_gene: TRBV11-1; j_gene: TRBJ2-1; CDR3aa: CASSPGSSAYNEQFF
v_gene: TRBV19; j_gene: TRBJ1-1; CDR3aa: CASSYRGVSTEAFF
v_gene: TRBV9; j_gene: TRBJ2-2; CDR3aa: CASSVELLNTGELFF
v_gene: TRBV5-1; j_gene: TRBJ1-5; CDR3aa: CASSLTPSGPQHF
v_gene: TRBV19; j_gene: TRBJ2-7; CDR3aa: CASSTGQGHSYEQYF
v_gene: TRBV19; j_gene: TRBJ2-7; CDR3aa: CASRHQGNPYEQYF
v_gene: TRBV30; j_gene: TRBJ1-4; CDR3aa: CAWSPDRTGGRNEKLFF
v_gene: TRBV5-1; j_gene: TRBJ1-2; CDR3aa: CASSLEGALYGYTF
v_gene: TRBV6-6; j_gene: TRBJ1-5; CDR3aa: CASSYGDRPNQPQHF
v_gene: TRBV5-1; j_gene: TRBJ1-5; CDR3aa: CASSPTGGNQPQHF
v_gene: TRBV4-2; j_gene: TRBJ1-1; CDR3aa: CASSQDLGGSTEAFF
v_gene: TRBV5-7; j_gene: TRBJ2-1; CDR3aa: CASSLDKGATGGFRNEQFF
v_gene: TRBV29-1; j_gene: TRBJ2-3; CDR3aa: CSVDGLGGGTDTQYF
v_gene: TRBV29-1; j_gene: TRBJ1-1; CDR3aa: CSVEALNTEAFF
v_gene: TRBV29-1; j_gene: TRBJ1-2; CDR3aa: CSASGTTGGYTF
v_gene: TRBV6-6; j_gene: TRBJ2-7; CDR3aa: CASSYDPSPYEQYF
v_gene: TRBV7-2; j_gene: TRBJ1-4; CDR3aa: CASSVPGNEKLFF
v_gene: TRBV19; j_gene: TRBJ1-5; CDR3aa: CASSISPGLNTPQHF
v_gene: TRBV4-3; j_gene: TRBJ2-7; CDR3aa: CASSQSTGLGYEQYF
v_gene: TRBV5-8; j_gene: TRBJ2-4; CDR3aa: CASSLKAVIKNIQYF
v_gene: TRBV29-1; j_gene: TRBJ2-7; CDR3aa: CSVVRGTNEQYF
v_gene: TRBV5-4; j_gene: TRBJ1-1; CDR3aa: CASSLWAGVDTEAFF
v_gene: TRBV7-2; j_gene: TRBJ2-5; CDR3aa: CASRYRGSQYF
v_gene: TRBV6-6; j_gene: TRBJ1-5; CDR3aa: CASNLQGARQPQHF
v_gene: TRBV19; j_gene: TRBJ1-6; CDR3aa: CASRHTGGSNSPLHF
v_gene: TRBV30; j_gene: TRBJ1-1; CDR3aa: CAWNTRAGDIAFF
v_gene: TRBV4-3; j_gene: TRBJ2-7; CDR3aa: CASSQEPPGGLGEQYF
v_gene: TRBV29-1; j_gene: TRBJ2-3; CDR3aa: CSVGLAGSSTDTQYF
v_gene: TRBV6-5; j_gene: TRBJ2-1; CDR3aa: CASSYGRAGSYNEQFF
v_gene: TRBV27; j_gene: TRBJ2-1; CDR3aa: CASSFGVSYNEQFF
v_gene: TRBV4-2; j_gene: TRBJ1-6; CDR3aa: CASSQEYPPDIVAPLHF
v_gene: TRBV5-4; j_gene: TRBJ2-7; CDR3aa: CASSSREEQYF
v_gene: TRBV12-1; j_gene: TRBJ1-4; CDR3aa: CASSPLSPPGRSISEGNEKLFF